The 28 T cell receptor beta chains given below trace back to one sample, sequenced in a study of cytomegalovirus exposure and HLA in healthy donors. Primers for the PCR totalled 60 Vbeta and 13 Jbeta. The data were produced by immunoSEQ multiplex PCR, yet TCRdb's version contains in-frame clones alone and is incomplete. The data contain fewer than 250,000 clones, roughly 76% of them singletons. The sequencing sample was made of PBMCs. The receptors come from a woman in her 30s in good health and CMV-seropositive.

The genes are TRBV5-4 and TRBJ2-3; 13 bases line up with TRBD2. CDR3 length: 17 amino acids. The V and J ends lost 4 bases and 1 base, in that order; junction bases with no gene match: 6. Germline V gene lookup returns CDR1 SGHNT and CDR2 YYREEE (reference sequence). The DNA for the CDR3 is TGTGCCAGCAGCCCGCTTACTAGCGGGAGGGGCACAGATACGCAGTATTTT. This encodes CASSPLTSGRGTDTQYF.

The chain employs TRBV15 and TRBJ2-2, with D unresolved. The germline CDR1 and CDR2 sequences are LNHNV and YYDKDF (reference sequence). Trimming removed 6 bases from V and 4 bases from J, with 3 bases in between. The CDR3 has 11 residues. The CDR3 here is CATRSTGELFF. CDR3 DNA sequence: TGTGCCACCAGGAGCACCGGGGAGCTGTTTTTT.

This chain links TRBV7-9 with TRBJ1-2, with a tentative D call TRBD1 (6 bases). This CDR3 comprises 14 residues. Germline values: CDR1 SEHNR, CDR2 FQNEAQ (reference sequence). The V gene lost 5 bases and the J gene lost 7 bases, with 17 bases spanning the gap. Here the CDR3 DNA reads TGTGCCAGCAGCGTACCAGGGGTTCCTTCTGGCTACACCTTC. Amino acid sequence: CASSVPGVPSGYTF.

The gene calls are TRBV10-2 and TRBJ2-2; D is perhaps TRBD1 (6 bases). V was clipped by 2 bases and J by 0 bases, with 16 bases between them. The CDR3 sequence is 18 residues long. The germline gives CDR1 WSHSY, CDR2 SAAADI. CDR3 coding DNA: TGCGCCAGCAGTGAGGGACAGCACACCCTCGCGAACACCGGGGAGCTGTTTTTT. This encodes CASSEGQHTLANTGELFF.

CDR3 DNA sequence: TGTGCCAGTAGTATTGCTGGGACTAGCGGGAGATCCTCCTACAATGAGCAGTTCTTC. Translated: CASSIAGTSGRSSYNEQFF. The V gene is TRBV19, the J gene TRBJ2-1; 14 bases are shared with TRBD2. CDR3 length: 19 residues. Losses at the gene ends were 3 bases for V and 0 bases for J; bases not matched to a gene: 7. Looked up from germline, CDR1 is LNHDA and CDR2 is SQIVND (reference sequence).

The chain has TRBV4-1 and TRBJ2-3; 8 bases align to TRBD2. CDR1 and CDR2 from the germline V gene are MGHRA and YSYEKL. The CDR3 is 14 residues long. V gave up 6 bases and J gave up 3 bases; unmatched junction bases: 5. CDR3 residues: CASRSGGGTDTQYF. The DNA for the CDR3 is TGCGCCAGCAGGTCGGGGGGGGGAACAGATACGCAGTATTTT.

This clone was detected only a few times. V gene TRBV15 combines with J gene TRBJ2-1; 7 bases line up with TRBD2. Trimming removed 1 base from V and 1 base from J; junction bases left unmatched: 4. Looked up from germline, CDR1 is LNHNV and CDR2 is YYDKDF (reference sequence). CDR3 length: 16 residues. CDR3 sequence: CATSRGSGMSYNEQFF. The CDR3 nucleotides are TGTGCCACCAGCAGAGGCAGCGGGATGTCCTACAATGAGCAGTTCTTC.

The chain joins TRBV4-2 to TRBJ1-4; 8 nucleotides line up with TRBD1. V was pared by 4 bases and J by 8 bases, with 15 bases of the junction left unmatched. The CDR3 runs to 17 residues. The germline gives CDR1 LGHNA, CDR2 YNFKEQ. The CDR3 sequence: CASSPYSKQGAWEKLFF. CDR3 sequence (DNA): TGTGCCAGCAGCCCTTACTCTAAGCAGGGGGCATGGGAAAAACTGTTTTTT.

The count of this clone is one. The chain combines TRBV30 with TRBJ2-3, with TRBD2 matching over 8 bases. CDR3 length equals 17 residues. The V segment lost 3 bases and the J segment 2 bases; nucleotides outside the gene matches: 13. CDR1 and CDR2 from the germline V gene are GTSNPN and SVGIG (reference sequence). The CDR3 nucleotides are TGTGCCTGGAGCGTCGGACTGACTAGCGAGAACACAGATACGCAGTATTTT. Translating gives CAWSVGLTSENTDTQYF.

V gene TRBV6-6 combines with J gene TRBJ2-2, with 8 bases that match TRBD2. The CDR3 sequence is 13 residues long. Losses at the gene ends were 10 bases for V and 1 base for J; bases not matched to a gene: 2. Germline-derived CDR1 and CDR2 are MNHNY and SVGAGI (reference sequence). The CDR3 region has the DNA TGTGCCATCAGCGGGAGGAACACCGGGGAGCTGTTTTTT. This codes for CAISGRNTGELFF.

On this clone: The sample contains more than one DNA sequence encoding this CDR3. CDR3 sequence: CASSPGQETQYF. The CDR3 region has the DNA TGTGCCAGCAGTCCAGGTCAAGAGACCCAGTACTTC. The chain is built from TRBV6-6 and TRBJ2-5; D gene unclear. The germline V gene encodes CDR1 MNHNY and CDR2 SVGAGI (reference sequence). The CDR3 loop spans 12 amino acids. V was shortened by 5 bases and J by 2 bases, with 6 bases between the two germline ends.

This chain joins TRBV4-3 and TRBJ2-7, with TRBD2 matching 11 bases. The ends lost 1 base at V and 7 bases at J; junction bases unmatched: 6. Germline values: CDR1 LGHNA, CDR2 YSLEER. The CDR3 has 15 residues. The CDR3 coding sequence is TGCGCCAGCAGCCAAGCGGGACTAGCGGCAGCGGAGCAGTACTTC. Residues: CASSQAGLAAAEQYF.

In its sample, this clone was seen a few times. The gene calls are TRBV6-1 and TRBJ2-6, with D maybe TRBD1 (6 bases). CDR1 MNHNS and CDR2 SASEGT come from the germline V gene. V lost 4 bases and J 1 base, leaving 8 bases between the germline ends. The CDR3 is made up of 15 amino acids. CDR3 in DNA: TGTGCCAGCAGTGTAGGACAGTCTGGGGCCAACGTCCTGACTTTC. Its translation: CASSVGQSGANVLTF.

The chain uses TRBV15 and TRBJ2-7; TRBD2 matches 8 bases. The CDR3 contains 16 residues. Germline V gene sequence: CDR1 LNHNV, CDR2 YYDKDF (reference sequence). V lost 3 bases to trimming and J lost 3 bases; unmatched junction nucleotides: 10. Written as DNA, the CDR3 is TGTGCCACCAGCAGGAACCTCGCTAGCGGGTACTACGAGCAGTACTTC. Translated, it gives CATSRNLASGYYEQYF.

The DNA of the CDR3 is TGCGCCAGCAGCTTGGGGGCCGGTGGGGTAGGGGCTGAAGCTTTCTTT. Amino acid sequence: CASSLGAGGVGAEAFF. The rearrangement uses TRBV5-1 and TRBJ1-1; tentatively, D is TRBD1 (5 bases). The CDR3 is 16 amino acids. V lost 0 bases, J lost 6 bases, and 18 bases lay in between. Germline V gene lookup returns CDR1 SGHRS and CDR2 YFSETQ.

The chain combines TRBV5-1 with TRBJ1-3; 7 bases agree with TRBD1. J was trimmed by 0 bases and V by 3 bases; bases with no gene match: 6. The CDR3 is made up of 16 amino acids. In germline, CDR1 is SGHRS, CDR2 YFSETQ. Written as DNA, the CDR3 is TGCGCCAGCAGCTCTGGGCAGGGGGGCTCTGGAAACACCATATATTTT. Its translation is CASSSGQGGSGNTIYF.

The CDR3 loop reads CASSMLHSSGNTIYF. The CDR3 DNA sequence: TGTGCCAGTAGTATGTTACACAGCTCTGGAAACACCATATATTTT. The rearrangement links TRBV19 to TRBJ1-3; unclear D gene. The CDR3 has 15 amino acids. Germline V gene sequence: CDR1 LNHDA, CDR2 SQIVND (reference sequence). With 3 bases removed from V and 0 bases from J, the gap between germline ends came to 9 bases. Based on the CDR3 plus reference TRBV19 and TRBJ1-3, the full variable domain is DGGITQSPKYLFRKEGQNVTLSCEQNLNHDAMYWYRQDPGQGLRLIYYSQIVNDFQKGDIAEGYSVSREKKESFPLTVTSAQKNPTAFYLCASSMLHSSGNTIYFGEGSWLTVV.

This chain uses TRBV6-1 with TRBJ2-7, with 8 positions matching TRBD2. V gave up 8 bases and J gave up 6 bases; unmatched junction bases: 15. The CDR3 is made up of 15 amino acids. Per the germline V gene, CDR1 is MNHNS and CDR2 is SASEGT. The CDR3 coding sequence is TGTGCCAGCCCAAAGGCCAGCGGGAGTACGGGCGAGCAGTACTTC. Amino acid sequence: CASPKASGSTGEQYF.

The chain joins TRBV5-8 to TRBJ1-4; D uncertain. The CDR3 extends over 13 amino acids. The V gene lost 0 bases and the J gene lost 8 bases, with 8 bases spanning the gap. Germline CDR1 is SGHTS and CDR2 is YDEGEE. The CDR3 nucleotides read TGTGCCAGCAGCTTGGTACGGGGAGAAAAACTGTTTTTT. Its protein product is CASSLVRGEKLFF. Full variable domain (rest looked up from reference TRBV5-8 and TRBJ1-4): EAGVTQSPTHLIKTRGQQATLRCSPISGHTSVYWYQQALGLGLQFLLWYDEGEERNRGNFPPRFSGRQFPNYSSELNVNALELEDSALYLCASSLVRGEKLFFGSGTQLSVL.

Remarks on this clone: The identical CDR3 is also encoded by other nucleotide sequences in the sample. This chain's CDR3 is CASSRQGYGYTF. Here the CDR3 DNA reads TGTGCCAGTAGTCGACAGGGGTATGGCTACACCTTC. V is TRBV19 and J is TRBJ1-2; 8 bases are shared with TRBD1. V dropped 5 bases and J dropped 5; count of bases not matched to a gene: 1. CDR1 LNHDA and CDR2 SQIVND come from the germline V gene (reference sequence). The CDR3 has 12 residues.

The chain employs TRBV4-1 and TRBJ2-1; TRBD1 matches at 10 bases. The length of the CDR3 is 14 residues. Looked up from germline, CDR1 is MGHRA and CDR2 is YSYEKL. Unmatched junction bases numbered 2, after V lost 1 base and J lost 8 bases. The CDR3 nucleotides read TGCGCCAGCAGCCAAGGACAGGGGGCATATGAGCAGTTCTTC. Encoded protein: CASSQGQGAYEQFF.

The chain employs TRBV27 and TRBJ2-7; D might be TRBD1 (6 bases). The V gene's germline CDR1 is MNHEY and CDR2 SMNVEV (reference sequence). The CDR3 has 15 residues. V was cut by 6 bases and J by 5 bases, with 20 bases left in between. In nucleotides, the CDR3 is TGTGCCAGCAGCCCGCCGGGACACCGGGTTGACGAGCAGTACTTC. Its protein product is CASSPPGHRVDEQYF.

The chain employs TRBV30 and TRBJ2-7; 11 bases agree with TRBD1. From germline, CDR1 is GTSNPN and CDR2 SVGIG (reference sequence). CDR3 length equals 14 residues. The trim removed 6 bases at V and 2 bases at J, leaving 6 bases unmatched. CDR3 coding DNA: TGTGCCTGTTCCCGGGACAGGGGGGCCTACGAGCAGTACTTC. It is translated as CACSRDRGAYEQYF.

This clone has a count of ten or more. The chain uses TRBV7-9 and TRBJ1-1, with D uncertain. Trimming shortened V by 5 bases and J by 4 bases, and 17 bases separated the two germline ends. Germline loops: CDR1 SEHNR, CDR2 FQNEAQ (reference sequence). The CDR3 has 15 amino acids. The CDR3 spells CASSGKVRLGTEAFF. The CDR3 DNA reads as TGTGCCAGCAGCGGTAAAGTGCGGCTGGGCACTGAAGCTTTCTTT.

The CDR3 here is CASSVGRGRPDTQYF. CDR3 bases: TGTGCCAGCAGCGTAGGGAGAGGAAGGCCAGATACGCAGTATTTT. The V and J genes are TRBV9 and TRBJ2-3; D gene unclear. Germline values: CDR1 SGDLS, CDR2 YYNGEE. This CDR3 comprises 15 residues. Trimming took 0 bases from V and 4 from J, leaving 12 bases between them. Drawing the rest from reference TRBV9 and TRBJ2-3, the complete variable domain is DSGVTQTPKHLITATGQRVTLRCSPRSGDLSVYWYQQSLDQGLQFLIQYYNGEERAKGNILERFSAQQFPDLHSELNLSSLELGDSALYFCASSVGRGRPDTQYFGPGTRLTVL.

The chain carries TRBV6-5 and TRBJ2-1; D is perhaps TRBD2 (5 bases). Looked up from germline, CDR1 is MNHEY and CDR2 is SVGAGI. V was pared by 9 bases and J by 10 bases, with 19 bases between. The CDR3 covers 13 residues. The CDR3 spells CASRRAKQSEQFF. For the CDR3, the DNA is TGTGCCAGTAGGCGGGCCAAGCAGAGCGAGCAGTTCTTC.

The chain couples TRBV14 to TRBJ2-3; 9 bases agree with TRBD2. Germline CDR1 and CDR2: SGHDN and FVKESK. The CDR3 loop spans 16 amino acids. V dropped 1 base and J dropped 3; count of bases not matched to a gene: 5. The CDR3 bases are TGTGCCAGCAGCCAAGGGGGACTAGCTTATACAGATACGCAGTATTTT. It is translated as CASSQGGLAYTDTQYF.

This clone was seen only a few times. The CDR3 region has the DNA TGTGCCAGCAAAAACCTAGCGGGAGAAACCGGGGAGCTGTTTTTT. It translates to CASKNLAGETGELFF. The rearrangement uses TRBV2 and TRBJ2-2; the match to TRBD2 covers 10 bases. Trimming at V came to 7 bases and at J to 5 bases, leaving 7 bases not matched to a gene. This CDR3 is built from 15 residues. Germline CDR1 and CDR2: SNHLY and FYNNEI.